A single sample gave rise to the 8 T cell receptor beta chains below, sequenced in a study of shared clonotypes between healthy human individuals. Method: immunoSEQ multiplex PCR; TCRdb's copy keeps in-frame clones and lacks some. The sample lists hundreds of thousands of clones, more than 85% occurring once. The naive CD8 population came from CD45RO-negative cells selected for CCR7, without terminally differentiated effector memory CD45RA+ cells. Sequenced input: naive CD8+ T cells sorted from blood. Receptors originate from a young man in good health.

V gene TRBV28 combines with J gene TRBJ2-7; TRBD2 matches at 14 bases. Per germline, CDR1 MDHEN and CDR2 SYDVKM. The length of the CDR3 is 17 residues. Trimming at V came to 5 bases and at J to 7 bases, leaving 13 bases not matched to a gene. This chain's CDR3 is CASSTLTGTSGRGEQYF. CDR3 sequence (DNA): TGTGCCAGCAGTACTTTAACCGGGACTAGCGGGAGAGGTGAGCAGTACTTC.

The genes are TRBV19 and TRBJ1-1, with D uncertain. The germline CDR1 and CDR2 sequences are LNHDA and SQIVND (reference sequence). The CDR3 sequence is 13 residues long. V lost 8 bases and J lost 1, with 11 bases in between. The CDR3 is CASALWENTEAFF. The DNA of the CDR3 is TGTGCCAGTGCCCTTTGGGAGAACACTGAAGCTTTCTTT.

This clone was observed a single time. This chain joins TRBV30 and TRBJ2-5; D unclear. The CDR3 length is 14 residues. Germline CDR1 reads GTSNPN; CDR2 reads SVGIG (reference sequence). The ends were cut back, 0 bases at V and 0 bases at J, with 8 bases in the middle. The CDR3 nucleotides read TGTGCCTGGAGTGTAGTACAGAACCAAGAGACCCAGTACTTC. This translates into CAWSVVQNQETQYF.

The J gene is TRBJ2-7, the V gene TRBV6-5; tentatively, D is TRBD2 (6 bases). The CDR3 runs 13 residues. Trimming removed 7 bases from V and 2 bases from J, with 12 bases in between. The germline CDR1 and CDR2 sequences are MNHEY and SVGAGI. CDR3: CASKLAATYEQYF. The CDR3 bases are TGTGCCAGCAAGTTAGCGGCCACCTACGAGCAGTACTTC.

This chain uses TRBV10-3 with TRBJ2-2; D is uncertain. Germline V gives CDR1 ENHRY, CDR2 SYGVKD. Trimming pared 4 bases from V and 2 bases from J, leaving 8 bases between. This CDR3 comprises 14 residues. CDR3 DNA sequence: TGTGCCATCAGTGCGTCAGAAAACACCGGGGAGCTGTTTTTT. This codes for CAISASENTGELFF.

This clone is a singleton in its sample. The chain is built from TRBV4-1 and TRBJ2-4; D may match TRBD1 or TRBD2 (6 bases each). Germline-derived CDR1 and CDR2 are MGHRA and YSYEKL. The CDR3 spans 14 residues. V was cut by 2 bases and J by 8 bases, with 13 bases left in between. In DNA, the CDR3 is TGCGCCAGCAGCCAACTTGGGGGGCTAGACATTCAGTACTTC. Amino acids: CASSQLGGLDIQYF.

The rearrangement links TRBV29-1 to TRBJ2-3; TRBD2 agrees at 8 bases. Germline loops: CDR1 SQVTM, CDR2 ANQGSEA. CDR3 size: 16 residues. J gave up 6 bases and V 0 bases, and 11 bases lay outside the gene matches. The CDR3 spells CSVEETGTRVSDTQYF. The CDR3 bases are TGCAGCGTTGAAGAGACCGGGACTAGAGTTTCTGATACGCAGTATTTT.

This sequence joins TRBV2 and TRBJ2-5; D might be TRBD2 (6 bases). The V end lost 8 bases, the J end lost 5 bases, and 18 bases lay between the germline ends. Per germline, CDR1 SNHLY and CDR2 FYNNEI. The CDR3 consists of 14 residues. CDR3 DNA: TGTGCCAGCCGGGACTCTAGGACCGGGGAGACCCAGTACTTC. Its translation: CASRDSRTGETQYF.